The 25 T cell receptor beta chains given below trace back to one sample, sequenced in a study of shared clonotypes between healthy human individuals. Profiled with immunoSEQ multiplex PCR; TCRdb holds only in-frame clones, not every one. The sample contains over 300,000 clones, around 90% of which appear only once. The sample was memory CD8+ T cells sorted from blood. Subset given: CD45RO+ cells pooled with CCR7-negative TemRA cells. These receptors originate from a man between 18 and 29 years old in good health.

CDR3 amino acids: CAWSVNSGYQPQHF. The CDR3, as DNA: TGTGCCTGGAGTGTGAACAGTGGCTATCAGCCCCAGCATTTT. The chain is built from TRBV30 and TRBJ1-5; D unclear. CDR3 length: 14 amino acids. Trimming removed 0 bases at V and 5 bases at J, with 11 bases between. CDR1 and CDR2 (germline): GTSNPN, SVGIG (reference sequence).

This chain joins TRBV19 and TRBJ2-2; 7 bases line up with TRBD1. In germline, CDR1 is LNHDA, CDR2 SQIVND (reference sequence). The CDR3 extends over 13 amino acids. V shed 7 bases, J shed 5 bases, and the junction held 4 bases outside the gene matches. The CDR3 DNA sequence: TGTGCCAGTACGGACAGGTCAACCGGGGAGCTGTTTTTT. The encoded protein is CASTDRSTGELFF.

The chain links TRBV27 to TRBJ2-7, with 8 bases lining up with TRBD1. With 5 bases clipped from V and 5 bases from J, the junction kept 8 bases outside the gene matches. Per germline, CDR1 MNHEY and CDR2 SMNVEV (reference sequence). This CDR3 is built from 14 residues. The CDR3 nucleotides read TGTGCCAGCAGTGGACAGGGACCATTCCACGAGCAGTACTTC. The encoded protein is CASSGQGPFHEQYF.

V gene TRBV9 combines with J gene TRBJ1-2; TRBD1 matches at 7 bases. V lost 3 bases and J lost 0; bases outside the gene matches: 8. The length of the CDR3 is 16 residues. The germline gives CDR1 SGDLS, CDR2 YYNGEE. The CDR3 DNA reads TGTGCCAGCAGCGGAGAGACAGGGAGCGCTAACTATGGCTACACCTTC. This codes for CASSGETGSANYGYTF.

CDR3: CASSFSWTGEAEKLFF. In nucleotides, the CDR3 is TGTGCCAGCAGCTTCTCTTGGACAGGGGAGGCTGAAAAACTGTTTTTT. The chain has TRBV7-9 and TRBJ1-4; 9 nucleotides line up with TRBD1. This CDR3 contains 16 residues. Germline CDR1 SEHNR, CDR2 FQNEAQ (reference sequence). V was pared by 3 bases and J by 7 bases, with 9 bases of the junction left unmatched. Drawing the rest from reference TRBV7-9 and TRBJ1-4, the complete variable domain is DTGVSQNPRHKITKRGQNVTFRCDPISEHNRLYWYRQTLGQGPEFLTYFQNEAQLEKSRLLSDRFSAERPKGSFSTLEIQRTEQGDSAMYLCASSFSWTGEAEKLFFGSGTQLSVL.

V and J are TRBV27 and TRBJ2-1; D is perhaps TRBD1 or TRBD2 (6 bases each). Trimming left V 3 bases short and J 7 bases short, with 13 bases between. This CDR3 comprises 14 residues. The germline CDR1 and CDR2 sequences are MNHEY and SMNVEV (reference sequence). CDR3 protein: CASSFGGQVNEQFF. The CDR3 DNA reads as TGTGCCAGCAGTTTTGGGGGGCAAGTAAATGAGCAGTTCTTC.

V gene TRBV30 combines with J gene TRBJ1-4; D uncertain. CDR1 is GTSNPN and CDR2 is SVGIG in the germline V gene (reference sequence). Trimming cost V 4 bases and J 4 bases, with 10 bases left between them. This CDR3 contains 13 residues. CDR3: CAWTDGINEKLFF. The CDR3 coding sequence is TGTGCCTGGACTGACGGAATTAATGAAAAACTGTTTTTT.

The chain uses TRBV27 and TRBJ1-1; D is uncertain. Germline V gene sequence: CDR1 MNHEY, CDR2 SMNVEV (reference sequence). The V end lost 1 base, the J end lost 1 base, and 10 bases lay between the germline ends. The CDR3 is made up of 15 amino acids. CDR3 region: CASSLWGTPNTEAFF. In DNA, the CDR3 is TGTGCCAGCAGTTTATGGGGTACACCGAACACTGAAGCTTTCTTT.

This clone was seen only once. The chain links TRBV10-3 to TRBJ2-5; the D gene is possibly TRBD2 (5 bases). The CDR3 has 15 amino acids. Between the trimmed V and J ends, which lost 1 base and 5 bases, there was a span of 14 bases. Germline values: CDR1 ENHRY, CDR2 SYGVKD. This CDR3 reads CAISELSWEWETQYF. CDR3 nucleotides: TGTGCCATCAGTGAGTTATCCTGGGAGTGGGAGACCCAGTACTTC.

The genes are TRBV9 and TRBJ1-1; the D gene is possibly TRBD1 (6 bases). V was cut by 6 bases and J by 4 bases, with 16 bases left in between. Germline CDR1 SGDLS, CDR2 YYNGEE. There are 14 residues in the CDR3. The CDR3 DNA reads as TGTGCCAGCACCCGGACCGGGACACCCACTGAAGCTTTCTTT. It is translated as CASTRTGTPTEAFF.

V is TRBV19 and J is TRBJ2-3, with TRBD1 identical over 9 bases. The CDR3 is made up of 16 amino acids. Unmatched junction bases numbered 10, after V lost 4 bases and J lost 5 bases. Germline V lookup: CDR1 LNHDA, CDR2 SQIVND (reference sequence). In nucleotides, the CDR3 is TGTGCCAGTAGTAACTCGGGACAGGGAATTATAGATACGCAGTATTTT. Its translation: CASSNSGQGIIDTQYF.

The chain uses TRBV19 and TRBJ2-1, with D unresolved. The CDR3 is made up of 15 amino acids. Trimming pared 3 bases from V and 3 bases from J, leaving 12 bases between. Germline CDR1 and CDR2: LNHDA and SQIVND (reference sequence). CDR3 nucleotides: TGTGCCAGTAGTATGGAACTTTCTGTCTACAATGAGCAGTTCTTC. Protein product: CASSMELSVYNEQFF.

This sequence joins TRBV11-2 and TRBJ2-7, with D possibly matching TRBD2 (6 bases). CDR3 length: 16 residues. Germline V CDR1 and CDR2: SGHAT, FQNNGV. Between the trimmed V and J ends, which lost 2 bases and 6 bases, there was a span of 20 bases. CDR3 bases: TGTGCCAGCAGCTTAATTACCCCCGGGACTGGTAGCGAGCAGTACTTC. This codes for CASSLITPGTGSEQYF.

This CDR3 is CAWSPVLREFTDTQYF. The CDR3 bases are TGTGCCTGGAGTCCGGTGTTGCGGGAGTTCACAGATACGCAGTATTTT. J is TRBJ2-3 and V is TRBV30, with 7 positions matching TRBD2. Germline values: CDR1 GTSNPN, CDR2 SVGIG (reference sequence). This CDR3 has 16 residues. V lost 2 bases to trimming and J lost 2 bases; unmatched junction nucleotides: 10.

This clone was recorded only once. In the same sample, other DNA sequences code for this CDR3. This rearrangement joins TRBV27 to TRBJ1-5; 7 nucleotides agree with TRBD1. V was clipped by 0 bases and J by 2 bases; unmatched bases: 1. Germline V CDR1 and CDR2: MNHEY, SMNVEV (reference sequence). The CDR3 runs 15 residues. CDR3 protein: CASSLSGTGNQPQHF. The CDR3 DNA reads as TGTGCCAGCAGTTTATCAGGGACAGGCAATCAGCCCCAGCATTTT.

The CDR3 protein is CASSLGLGFNYEQYF. The CDR3 DNA follows: TGTGCCAGCAGTTTAGGGTTGGGCTTCAACTACGAGCAGTACTTC. The gene calls are TRBV27 and TRBJ2-7, with D uncertain. V shed 2 bases and J shed 3 bases, with 14 bases lying between them. The CDR3 is 15 amino acids. Looked up from germline, CDR1 is MNHEY and CDR2 is SMNVEV (reference sequence).

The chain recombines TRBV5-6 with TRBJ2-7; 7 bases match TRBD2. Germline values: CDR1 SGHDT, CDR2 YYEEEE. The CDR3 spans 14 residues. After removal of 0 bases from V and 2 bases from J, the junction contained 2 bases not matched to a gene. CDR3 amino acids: CASSLGLATYEQYF. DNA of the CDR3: TGTGCCAGCAGCTTGGGACTAGCTACCTACGAGCAGTACTTC. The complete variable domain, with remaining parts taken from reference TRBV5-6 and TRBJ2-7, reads DAGVTQSPTHLIKTRGQQVTLRCSPKSGHDTVSWYQQALGQGPQFIFQYYEEEERQRGNFPDRFSGHQFPNYSSELNVNALLLGDSALYLCASSLGLATYEQYFGPGTRLTVT.

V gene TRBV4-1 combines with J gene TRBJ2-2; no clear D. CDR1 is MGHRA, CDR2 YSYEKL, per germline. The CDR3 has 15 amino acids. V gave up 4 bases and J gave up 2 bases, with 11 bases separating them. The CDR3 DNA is TGCGCCAGCAGCCCCCTCCTGGTAAACACCGGGGAGCTGTTTTTT. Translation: CASSPLLVNTGELFF.

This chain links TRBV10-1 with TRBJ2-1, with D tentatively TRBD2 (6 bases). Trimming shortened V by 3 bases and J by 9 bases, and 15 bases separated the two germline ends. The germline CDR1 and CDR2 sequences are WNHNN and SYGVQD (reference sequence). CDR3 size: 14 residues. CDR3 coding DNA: TGCGCCAGCAGTGACTCGACGGGGGTACGTGAGCAGTTCTTC. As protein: CASSDSTGVREQFF.

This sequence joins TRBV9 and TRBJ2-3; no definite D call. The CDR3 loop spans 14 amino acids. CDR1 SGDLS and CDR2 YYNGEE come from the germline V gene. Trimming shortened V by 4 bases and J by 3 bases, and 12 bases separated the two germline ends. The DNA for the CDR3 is TGTGCCAGCAGCTCACAACGGCGGACAGATACGCAGTATTTT. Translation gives CASSSQRRTDTQYF. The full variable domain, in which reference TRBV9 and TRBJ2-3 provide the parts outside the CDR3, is DSGVTQTPKHLITATGQRVTLRCSPRSGDLSVYWYQQSLDQGLQFLIQYYNGEERAKGNILERFSAQQFPDLHSELNLSSLELGDSALYFCASSSQRRTDTQYFGPGTRLTVL.

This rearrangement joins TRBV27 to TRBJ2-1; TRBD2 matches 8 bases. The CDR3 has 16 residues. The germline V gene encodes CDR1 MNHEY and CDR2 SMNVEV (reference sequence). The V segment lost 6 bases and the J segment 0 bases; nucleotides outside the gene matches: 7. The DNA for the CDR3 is TGTGCCAGCAGAAGTAGCGGGGCTAGCTCCTACAATGAGCAGTTCTTC. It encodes CASRSSGASSYNEQFF.

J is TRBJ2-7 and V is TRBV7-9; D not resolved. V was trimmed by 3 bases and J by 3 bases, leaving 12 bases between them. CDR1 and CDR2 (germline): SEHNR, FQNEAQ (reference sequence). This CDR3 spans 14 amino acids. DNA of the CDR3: TGTGCCAGCAGCTTTTTTCCAGCTGGCTACGAGCAGTACTTC. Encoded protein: CASSFFPAGYEQYF.

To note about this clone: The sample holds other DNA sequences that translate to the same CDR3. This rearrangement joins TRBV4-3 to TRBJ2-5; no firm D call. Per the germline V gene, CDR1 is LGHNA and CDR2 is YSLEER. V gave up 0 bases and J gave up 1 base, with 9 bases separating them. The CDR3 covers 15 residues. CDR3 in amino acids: CASSQDFVSQETQYF. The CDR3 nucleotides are TGCGCCAGCAGCCAAGACTTCGTCAGCCAAGAGACCCAGTACTTC.

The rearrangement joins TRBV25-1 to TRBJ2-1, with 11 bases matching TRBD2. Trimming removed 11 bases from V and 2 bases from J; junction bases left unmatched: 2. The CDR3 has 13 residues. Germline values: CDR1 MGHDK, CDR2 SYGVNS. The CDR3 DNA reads TGTGCCCGGGGACTAGCGGCCTACAATGAGCAGTTCTTC. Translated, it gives CARGLAAYNEQFF.

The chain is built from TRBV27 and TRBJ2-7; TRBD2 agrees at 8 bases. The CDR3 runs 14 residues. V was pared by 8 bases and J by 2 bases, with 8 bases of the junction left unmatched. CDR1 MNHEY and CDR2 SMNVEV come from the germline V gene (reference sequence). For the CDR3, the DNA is TGTGCCAGCGCTAGCGGGCCGCGGGCCTACGAGCAGTACTTC. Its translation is CASASGPRAYEQYF.